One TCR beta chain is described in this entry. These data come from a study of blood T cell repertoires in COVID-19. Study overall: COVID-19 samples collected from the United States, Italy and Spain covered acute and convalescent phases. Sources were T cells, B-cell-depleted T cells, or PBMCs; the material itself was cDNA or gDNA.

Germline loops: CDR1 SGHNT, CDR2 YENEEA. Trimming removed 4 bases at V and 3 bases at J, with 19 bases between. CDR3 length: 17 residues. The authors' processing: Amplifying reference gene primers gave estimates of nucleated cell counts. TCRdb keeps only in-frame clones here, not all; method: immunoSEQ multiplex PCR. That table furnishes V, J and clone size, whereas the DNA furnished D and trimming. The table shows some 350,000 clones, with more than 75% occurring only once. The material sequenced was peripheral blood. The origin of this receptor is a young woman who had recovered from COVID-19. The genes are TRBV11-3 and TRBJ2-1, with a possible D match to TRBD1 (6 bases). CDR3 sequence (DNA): TGTGCCAGCAGCTCAGGGGTAATTGAGCGTAACTACAATGAGCAGTTCTTC. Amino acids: CASSSGVIERNYNEQFF. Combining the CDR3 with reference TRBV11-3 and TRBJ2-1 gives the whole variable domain EAGVVQSPRYKIIEKKQPVAFWCNPISGHNTLYWYLQNLGQGPELLIRYENEEAVDDSQLPKDRFSAERLKGVDSTLKIQPAELGDSAVYLCASSSGVIERNYNEQFFGPGTRLTVL.